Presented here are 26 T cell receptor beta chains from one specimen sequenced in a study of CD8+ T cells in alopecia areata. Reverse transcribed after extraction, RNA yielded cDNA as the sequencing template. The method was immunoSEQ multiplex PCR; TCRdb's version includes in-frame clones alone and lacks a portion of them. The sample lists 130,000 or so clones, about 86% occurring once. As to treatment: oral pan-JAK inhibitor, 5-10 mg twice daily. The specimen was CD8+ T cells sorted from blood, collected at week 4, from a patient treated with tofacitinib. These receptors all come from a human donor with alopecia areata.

The CDR3 loop reads CASSEGPAVTTDTQYF. The CDR3 nucleotides are TGTGCCAGCAGTGAAGGACCGGCGGTGACTACAGATACGCAGTATTTT. The chain is built from TRBV25-1 and TRBJ2-3; D unresolved. Looked up from germline, CDR1 is MGHDK and CDR2 is SYGVNS. V gave up 2 bases and J gave up 3 bases, with 15 bases separating them. CDR3 size: 16 residues.

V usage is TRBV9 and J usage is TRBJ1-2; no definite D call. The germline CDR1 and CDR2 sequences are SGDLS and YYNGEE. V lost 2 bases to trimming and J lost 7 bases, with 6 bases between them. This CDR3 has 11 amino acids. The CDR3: CASSVGSGYTF. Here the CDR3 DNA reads TGTGCCAGCAGCGTTGGGTCTGGCTACACCTTC.

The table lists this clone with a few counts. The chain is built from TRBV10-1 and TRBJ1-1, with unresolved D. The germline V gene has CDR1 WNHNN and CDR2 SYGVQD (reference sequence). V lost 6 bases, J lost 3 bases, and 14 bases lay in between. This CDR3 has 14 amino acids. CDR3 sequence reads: CASSKDLADTEAFF. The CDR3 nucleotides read TGCGCCAGCAGCAAGGACTTGGCGGACACTGAAGCTTTCTTT.

The CDR3 DNA reads TGCAGCGTTATACTAGCGGGGTATGAGCAGTACTTC. This gives the protein CSVILAGYEQYF. The chain has TRBV29-1 and TRBJ2-7; 10 positions agree with TRBD2. The germline CDR1 and CDR2 sequences are SQVTM and ANQGSEA. The CDR3 runs to 12 residues. V was pared by 5 bases and J by 7 bases, with 5 bases of the junction left unmatched.

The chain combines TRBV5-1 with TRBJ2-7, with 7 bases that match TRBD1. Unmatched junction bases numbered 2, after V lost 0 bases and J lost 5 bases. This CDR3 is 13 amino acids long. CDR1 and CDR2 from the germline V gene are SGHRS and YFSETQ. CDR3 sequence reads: CASSLDRGDEQYF. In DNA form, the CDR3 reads TGCGCCAGCAGCTTGGACAGGGGCGACGAGCAGTACTTC.

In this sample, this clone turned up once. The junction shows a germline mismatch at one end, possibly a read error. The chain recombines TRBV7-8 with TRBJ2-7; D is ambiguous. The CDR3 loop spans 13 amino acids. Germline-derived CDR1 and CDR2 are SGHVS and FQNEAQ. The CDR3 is CASTLGPVREQYF. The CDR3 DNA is TGTGCCAGCACCTTAGGCCCTGTAAGAGAGCAGTACTTC.

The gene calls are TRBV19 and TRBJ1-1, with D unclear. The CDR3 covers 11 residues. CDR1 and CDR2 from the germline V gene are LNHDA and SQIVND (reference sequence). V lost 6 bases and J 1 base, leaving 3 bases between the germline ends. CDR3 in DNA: TGTGCCAGTAGGACGAACACTGAAGCTTTCTTT. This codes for CASRTNTEAFF. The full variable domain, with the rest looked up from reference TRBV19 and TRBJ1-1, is DGGITQSPKYLFRKEGQNVTLSCEQNLNHDAMYWYRQDPGQGLRLIYYSQIVNDFQKGDIAEGYSVSREKKESFPLTVTSAQKNPTAFYLCASRTNTEAFFGQGTRLTVV.

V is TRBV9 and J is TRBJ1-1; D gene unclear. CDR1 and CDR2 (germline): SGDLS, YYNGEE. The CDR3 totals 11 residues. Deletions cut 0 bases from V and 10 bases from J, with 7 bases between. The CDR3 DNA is TGTGCCAGCAGCGTAGTAGAGGGAGCTTTCTTT. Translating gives CASSVVEGAFF.

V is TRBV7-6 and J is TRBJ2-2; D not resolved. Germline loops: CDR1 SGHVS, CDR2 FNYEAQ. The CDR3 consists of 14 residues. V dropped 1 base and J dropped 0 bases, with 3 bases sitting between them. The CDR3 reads CASSLDPNTGELFF. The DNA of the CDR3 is TGTGCCAGCAGCTTAGATCCGAACACCGGGGAGCTGTTTTTT.

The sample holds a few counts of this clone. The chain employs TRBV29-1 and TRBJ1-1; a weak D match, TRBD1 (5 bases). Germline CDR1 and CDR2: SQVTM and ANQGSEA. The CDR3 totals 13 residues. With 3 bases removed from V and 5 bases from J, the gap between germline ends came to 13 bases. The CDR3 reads CSVDGRGRTEAFF. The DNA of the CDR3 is TGCAGCGTTGATGGTAGGGGCAGGACTGAAGCTTTCTTT.

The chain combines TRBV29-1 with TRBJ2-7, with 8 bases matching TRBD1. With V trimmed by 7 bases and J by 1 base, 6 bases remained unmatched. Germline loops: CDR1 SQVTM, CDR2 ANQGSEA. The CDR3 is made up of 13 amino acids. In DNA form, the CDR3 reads TGCAGCGCAGGACAGGGAAGGTCCTACGAGCAGTACTTC. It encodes CSAGQGRSYEQYF.

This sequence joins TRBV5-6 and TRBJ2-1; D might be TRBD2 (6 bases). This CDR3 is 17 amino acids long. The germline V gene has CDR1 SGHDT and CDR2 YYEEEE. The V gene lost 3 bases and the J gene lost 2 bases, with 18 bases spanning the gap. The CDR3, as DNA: TGTGCCAGCAGCTCGTTATACTCGGGAGTAACCTACAATGAGCAGTTCTTC. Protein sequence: CASSSLYSGVTYNEQFF. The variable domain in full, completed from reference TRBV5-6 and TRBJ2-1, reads DAGVTQSPTHLIKTRGQQVTLRCSPKSGHDTVSWYQQALGQGPQFIFQYYEEEERQRGNFPDRFSGHQFPNYSSELNVNALLLGDSALYLCASSSLYSGVTYNEQFFGPGTRLTVL.

CDR3 in DNA: TGTGCCAGCATTCCGGGACTAGCGGACCCCTACGAGCAGTACTTC. Translated, it gives CASIPGLADPYEQYF. The chain employs TRBV6-5 and TRBJ2-7, with TRBD2 identical over 11 bases. The CDR3 loop spans 15 amino acids. The trim removed 7 bases at V and 2 bases at J, leaving 7 bases unmatched. In germline, CDR1 is MNHEY, CDR2 SVGAGI.

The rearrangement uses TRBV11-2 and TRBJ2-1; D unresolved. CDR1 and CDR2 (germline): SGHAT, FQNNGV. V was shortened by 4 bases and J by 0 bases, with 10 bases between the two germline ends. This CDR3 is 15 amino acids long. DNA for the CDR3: TGTGCCAGCAGCTCTACACCGTTCTCCTACAATGAGCAGTTCTTC. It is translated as CASSSTPFSYNEQFF.

CDR3 DNA: TGCGCCAGCAGCCAAGGGCCTCTCGGACGAGTAACTGAAGCTTTCTTT. Its translation is CASSQGPLGRVTEAFF. V gene TRBV4-1 combines with J gene TRBJ1-1, with D uncertain. In germline, CDR1 is MGHRA, CDR2 YSYEKL. Trimming left V 1 base short and J 5 bases short, with 17 bases between. This CDR3 comprises 16 residues.

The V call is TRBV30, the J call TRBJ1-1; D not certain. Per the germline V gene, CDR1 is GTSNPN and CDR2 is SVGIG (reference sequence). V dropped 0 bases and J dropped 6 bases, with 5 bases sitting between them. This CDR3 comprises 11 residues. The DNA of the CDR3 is TGTGCCTGGAGTGTACTCGCTGAAGCTTTCTTT. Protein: CAWSVLAEAFF.

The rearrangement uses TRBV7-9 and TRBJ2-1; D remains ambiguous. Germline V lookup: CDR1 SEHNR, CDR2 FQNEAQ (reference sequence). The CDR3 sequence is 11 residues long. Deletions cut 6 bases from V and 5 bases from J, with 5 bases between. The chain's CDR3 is CASRDDNEQFF. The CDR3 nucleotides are TGTGCCAGCAGGGACGACAATGAGCAGTTCTTC.

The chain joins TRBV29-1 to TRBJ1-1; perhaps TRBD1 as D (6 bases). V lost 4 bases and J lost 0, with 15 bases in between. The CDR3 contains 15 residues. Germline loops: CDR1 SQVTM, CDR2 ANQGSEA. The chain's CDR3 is CSVVGDRPLNTEAFF. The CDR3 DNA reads TGCAGCGTTGTAGGTGACAGGCCCCTGAACACTGAAGCTTTCTTT.

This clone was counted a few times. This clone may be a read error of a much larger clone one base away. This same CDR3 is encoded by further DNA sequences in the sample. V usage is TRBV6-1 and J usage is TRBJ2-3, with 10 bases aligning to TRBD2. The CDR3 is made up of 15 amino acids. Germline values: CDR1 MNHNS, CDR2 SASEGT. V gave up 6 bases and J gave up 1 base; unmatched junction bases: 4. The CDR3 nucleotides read TGTGCCAGCAGATCCGGACTAGCGGGCACAGATACGCAGTATTTT. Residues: CASRSGLAGTDTQYF.

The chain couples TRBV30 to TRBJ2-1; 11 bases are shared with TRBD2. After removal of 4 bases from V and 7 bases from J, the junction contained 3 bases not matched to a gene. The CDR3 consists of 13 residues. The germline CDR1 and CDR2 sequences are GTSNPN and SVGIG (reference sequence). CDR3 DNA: TGTGCCTGGAATAGCGGGGGGGCAAATGAGCAGTTCTTC. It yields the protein CAWNSGGANEQFF.

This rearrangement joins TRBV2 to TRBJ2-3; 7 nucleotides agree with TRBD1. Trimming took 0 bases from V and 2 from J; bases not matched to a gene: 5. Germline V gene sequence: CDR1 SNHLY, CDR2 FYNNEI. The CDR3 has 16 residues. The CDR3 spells CASSEAGRGYTDTQYF. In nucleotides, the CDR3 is TGTGCCAGCAGTGAAGCAGGCAGGGGGTACACAGATACGCAGTATTTT.

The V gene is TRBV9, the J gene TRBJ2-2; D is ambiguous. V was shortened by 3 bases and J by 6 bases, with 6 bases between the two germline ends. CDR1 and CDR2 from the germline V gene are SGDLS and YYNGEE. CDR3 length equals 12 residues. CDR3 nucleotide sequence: TGTGCCAGCAGCGATTTACCCGGGGAGCTGTTTTTT. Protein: CASSDLPGELFF.

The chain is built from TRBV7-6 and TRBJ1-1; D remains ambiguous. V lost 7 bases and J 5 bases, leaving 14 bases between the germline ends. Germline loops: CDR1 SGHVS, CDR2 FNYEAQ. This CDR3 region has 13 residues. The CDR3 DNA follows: TGTGCCAGCACCAACGCCCTGGGGACTGAAGCTTTCTTT. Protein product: CASTNALGTEAFF.

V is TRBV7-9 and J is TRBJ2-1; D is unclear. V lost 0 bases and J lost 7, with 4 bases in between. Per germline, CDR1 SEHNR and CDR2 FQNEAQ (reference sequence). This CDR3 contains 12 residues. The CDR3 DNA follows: TGTGCCAGCAGCTTAGCGAATAATGAGCAGTTCTTC. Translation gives CASSLANNEQFF.

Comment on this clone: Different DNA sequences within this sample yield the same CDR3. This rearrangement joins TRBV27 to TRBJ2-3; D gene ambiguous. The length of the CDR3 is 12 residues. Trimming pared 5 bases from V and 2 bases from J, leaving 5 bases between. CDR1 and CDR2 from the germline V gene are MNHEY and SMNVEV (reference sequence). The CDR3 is CASSRSTDTQYF. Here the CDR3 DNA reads TGTGCCAGCAGTAGGTCCACAGATACGCAGTATTTT.

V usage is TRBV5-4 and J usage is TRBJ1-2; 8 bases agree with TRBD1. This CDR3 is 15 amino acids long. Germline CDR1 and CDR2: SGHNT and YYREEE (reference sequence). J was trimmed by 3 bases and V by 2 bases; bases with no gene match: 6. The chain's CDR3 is CASSFLTGADYGYTF. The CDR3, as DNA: TGTGCCAGCAGCTTCTTGACAGGGGCGGACTATGGCTACACCTTC.